The next 26 T cell receptor beta chains were all read from a single sample in a study of T cell responses to AZD1222 COVID-19 vaccine. Assay used: immunoSEQ multiplex PCR; TCRdb lists only in-frame clones, some missing. The sample records roughly 67,000 clones, approximately 88% being singletons. The sequencing here drew on peripheral blood, taken on day 0 of AZD1222 vaccination. The receptors come from an adult in good health.

This rearrangement joins TRBV11-2 to TRBJ2-2; D gene unclear. The CDR3 is made up of 14 amino acids. Trimming removed 7 bases at V and 5 bases at J, with 14 bases between. From germline, CDR1 is SGHAT and CDR2 FQNNGV. The CDR3 region has the DNA TGTGCCAGCACTGGGAATCAACTTACCGGGGAGCTGTTTTTT. Translation gives CASTGNQLTGELFF.

V usage is TRBV7-3 and J usage is TRBJ2-2, with 9 positions matching TRBD2. Germline V CDR1 and CDR2: SGHTA, FQGTGA. V lost 5 bases, J lost 2 bases, and 3 bases stayed unmatched. The CDR3 is 15 residues long. CDR3 amino acids: CASSRAGGNTGELFF. In DNA, the CDR3 is TGTGCCAGCAGCCGAGCGGGAGGAAACACCGGGGAGCTGTTTTTT.

CDR3 bases: TGTGCCAGCAGCTTAGCGCACTCTGGCGGGAGCACAGTGCACGAGCAGTACTTC. Protein: CASSLAHSGGSTVHEQYF. This chain joins TRBV7-6 and TRBJ2-7; 7 nucleotides line up with TRBD2. CDR3 length: 18 amino acids. The ends lost 0 bases at V and 5 bases at J; junction bases unmatched: 16. The germline V gene has CDR1 SGHVS and CDR2 FNYEAQ.

J is TRBJ2-1 and V is TRBV11-3; the match to TRBD2 covers 9 bases. The V and J ends lost 1 base and 10 bases, in that order; junction bases with no gene match: 2. The CDR3 is 13 amino acids. Looked up from germline, CDR1 is SGHNT and CDR2 is YENEEA. The CDR3 sequence: CASSLGTSVEQFF. CDR3 DNA: TGTGCCAGCAGCTTAGGGACTAGCGTCGAGCAGTTCTTC.

The chain joins TRBV23-1 to TRBJ2-2; D is perhaps TRBD1 (6 bases). TRBV23-1 is treated as an ORF (open reading frame) with a function not yet certain. CDR3 size: 14 residues. V was pared by 6 bases and J by 1 base, with 9 bases between. CDR3 DNA: TGCGCCAGCAGGCCGGGACAGAACACCGGGGAGCTGTTTTTT. Its protein product is CASRPGQNTGELFF.

V and J are TRBV18 and TRBJ1-1; 10 bases line up with TRBD1. The CDR3 extends over 18 amino acids. V lost 5 bases, J lost 3 bases, and 15 bases stayed unmatched. CDR1 is KGHSH, CDR2 LQKENI, per germline. This CDR3 reads CASSTLLTGGIRDTEAFF. CDR3 DNA: TGTGCCAGCTCAACCCTACTGACAGGGGGCATCCGGGACACTGAAGCTTTCTTT.

This chain connects TRBV12-3 or TRBV12-4 to TRBJ2-7; 7 bases match TRBD1. The J segment lost 4 bases and the V segment lost 7 bases, leaving 4 bases of the junction unmatched. The CDR3 is 12 amino acids. CDR3 amino acids: CASNYRGYEQYF. The CDR3 nucleotides read TGTGCCAGCAATTACAGGGGTTACGAGCAGTACTTC.

This chain connects TRBV7-3 to TRBJ1-2; TRBD1 aligns across 9 bases. The CDR3 consists of 15 residues. The V and J ends lost 5 bases and 6 bases, in that order; junction bases with no gene match: 10. From germline, CDR1 is SGHTA and CDR2 FQGTGA. As DNA, the CDR3 is TGTGCCAGCAGCCCGGGACAGGGCCTCTTAGATGGCTACACCTTC. It specifies CASSPGQGLLDGYTF. The entire variable domain, with the rest obtained from reference TRBV7-3 and TRBJ1-2, is as follows: GAGVSQTPSNKVTEKGKYVELRCDPISGHTALYWYRQSLGQGPEFLIYFQGTGAADDSGLPNDRFFAVRPEGSVSTLKIQRTERGDSAVYLCASSPGQGLLDGYTFGSGTRLTVV.

This sequence joins TRBV6-1 and TRBJ2-2; D ambiguous. The germline CDR1 and CDR2 sequences are MNHNS and SASEGT. CDR3 length equals 13 residues. V dropped 0 bases and J dropped 6 bases, with 5 bases sitting between them. The CDR3 DNA reads as TGTGCCAGCAGTGAAGCGTGGTCCGGGGAGCTGTTTTTT. Translation gives CASSEAWSGELFF.

This chain connects TRBV30 to TRBJ2-3; 8 nucleotides agree with TRBD1. Trimming took 4 bases from V and 6 from J; bases not matched to a gene: 3. This CDR3 spans 12 amino acids. CDR1 is GTSNPN, CDR2 SVGIG, per germline (reference sequence). CDR3 amino acids: CAWTGGADTQYF. In DNA form, the CDR3 reads TGTGCCTGGACAGGGGGCGCTGATACGCAGTATTTT.

This clone was found a few times. This chain uses TRBV6-1 with TRBJ2-4; 8 bases line up with TRBD2. The CDR3 contains 15 residues. From germline, CDR1 is MNHNS and CDR2 SASEGT. J was trimmed by 1 base and V by 7 bases; bases with no gene match: 6. CDR3 coding DNA: TGTGCCAGCACGCCGGGAGGGCTTGCCAAAAACATTCAGTACTTC. Translated, it gives CASTPGGLAKNIQYF.

This clone occurred a few times. The gene calls are TRBV5-4 and TRBJ1-5; the D gene is possibly TRBD1 (6 bases). Per germline, CDR1 SGHNT and CDR2 YYREEE (reference sequence). The CDR3 is 15 amino acids. The V end lost 0 bases, the J end lost 1 base, and 8 bases lay between the germline ends. CDR3: CASSLVGGSNQPQHF. The CDR3 region has the DNA TGTGCCAGCAGCTTGGTCGGGGGCAGCAATCAGCCCCAGCATTTT. Full variable domain (remainder filled in from reference TRBV5-4 and TRBJ1-5): ETGVTQSPTHLIKTRGQQVTLRCSSQSGHNTVSWYQQALGQGPQFIFQYYREEENGRGNFPPRFSGLQFPNYSSELNVNALELDDSALYLCASSLVGGSNQPQHFGDGTRLSIL.

This chain joins TRBV15 and TRBJ2-7, with D uncertain. The germline V gene encodes CDR1 LNHNV and CDR2 YYDKDF (reference sequence). The CDR3 is made up of 16 amino acids. Trimming removed 0 bases from V and 1 base from J, with 13 bases in between. The CDR3: CATSRDSGLQSYEQYF. The DNA for the CDR3 is TGTGCCACCAGCAGAGATTCCGGGCTCCAATCCTACGAGCAGTACTTC.

The V and J genes are TRBV6-5 and TRBJ1-2; the match to TRBD1 covers 8 bases. The CDR3 length is 12 residues. Per the germline V gene, CDR1 is MNHEY and CDR2 is SVGAGI. The V segment lost 8 bases and the J segment 7 bases; nucleotides outside the gene matches: 6. CDR3 bases: TGTGCCAGCGGAAGGGGGACAGGTGGCTACACCTTC. It specifies CASGRGTGGYTF.

V gene TRBV19 combines with J gene TRBJ1-2; 9 bases are shared with TRBD1. The germline V gene encodes CDR1 LNHDA and CDR2 SQIVND (reference sequence). This CDR3 comprises 13 residues. Trimming removed 5 bases from V and 8 bases from J; junction bases left unmatched: 6. CDR3 sequence (DNA): TGTGCCAGTAGTTTGGGACAGGGTAGAGGCTACACCTTC. Translated, it gives CASSLGQGRGYTF.

This chain links TRBV6-1 with TRBJ2-7; tentatively, D is TRBD2 (6 bases). Trimming stripped 1 base from V and 2 bases from J, with 15 bases between. The germline V gene encodes CDR1 MNHNS and CDR2 SASEGT. The CDR3 totals 16 residues. Here the CDR3 DNA reads TGTGCCAGCAGTGAAGTCTTTGGAGGGACCACCTACGAGCAGTACTTC. Protein product: CASSEVFGGTTYEQYF.

The rearrangement uses TRBV14 and TRBJ1-4; D is ambiguous. From germline, CDR1 is SGHDN and CDR2 FVKESK. The CDR3 is 12 residues long. The V end lost 6 bases, the J end lost 7 bases, and 9 bases lay between the germline ends. The CDR3 bases are TGTGCCAGCAGGGGATTCGCTGAAAAACTGTTTTTT. Translated: CASRGFAEKLFF.

J is TRBJ2-1 and V is TRBV5-4, with 7 bases identical to TRBD1. CDR1 is SGHNT, CDR2 YYREEE, per germline (reference sequence). Losses at the gene ends were 4 bases for V and 6 bases for J; bases not matched to a gene: 10. This CDR3 contains 15 residues. The CDR3 nucleotides read TGTGCCAGCAGCAGCCGGGACAGATTTTTCAATGAGCAGTTCTTC. As protein: CASSSRDRFFNEQFF.

The genes are TRBV19 and TRBJ1-1; D is uncertain. V lost 7 bases, J lost 4 bases, and 22 bases lay in between. The CDR3 has 16 residues. Germline V gene sequence: CDR1 LNHDA, CDR2 SQIVND (reference sequence). The CDR3 loop is CASKIQPGRQATEAFF. CDR3 DNA: TGTGCCAGTAAGATCCAGCCCGGCCGCCAGGCCACTGAAGCTTTCTTT.

This rearrangement joins TRBV28 to TRBJ2-7; no clear D. V gave up 8 bases and J gave up 3 bases, with 5 bases separating them. CDR3 size: 10 residues. Looked up from germline, CDR1 is MDHEN and CDR2 is SYDVKM. The CDR3 DNA is TGTGCCAGCGGTGACTACGAGCAGTACTTC. Translated, it gives CASGDYEQYF.

This chain links TRBV2 with TRBJ2-5, with a possible D match to TRBD2 (7 bases). The ends were cut back, 11 bases at V and 5 bases at J, with 18 bases in the middle. The CDR3 has 13 residues. CDR1 and CDR2 (germline): SNHLY, FYNNEI. CDR3 protein: CAGQGRGYETQYF. The CDR3 DNA is TGTGCCGGTCAGGGGCGGGGGTATGAGACCCAGTACTTC. Looking up the rest from reference TRBV2 and TRBJ2-5 gives the full variable domain: EPEVTQTPSHQVTQMGQEVILRCVPISNHLYFYWYRQILGQKVEFLVSFYNNEISEKSEIFDDQFSVERPDGSNFTLKIRSTKLEDSAMYFCAGQGRGYETQYFGPGTRLLVL.

The CDR3 DNA reads as TGTGCCAGCAGTGAAGAGGTTAGTGCCTACAATGAGCAGTTCTTC. Protein: CASSEEVSAYNEQFF. The chain carries TRBV6-1 and TRBJ2-1; no firm D call. The V gene's germline CDR1 is MNHNS and CDR2 SASEGT. CDR3 size: 15 residues. V shed 1 base and J shed 2 bases, with 9 bases lying between them.

V usage is TRBV19 and J usage is TRBJ1-5; tentative D call: TRBD1 (6 bases). Between the trimmed V and J ends, which lost 7 bases and 6 bases, there was a span of 13 bases. The germline V gene encodes CDR1 LNHDA and CDR2 SQIVND (reference sequence). This CDR3 comprises 13 residues. The CDR3 here is CASNSGTTQPQHF. CDR3 DNA sequence: TGTGCCAGTAATTCCGGGACAACTCAGCCCCAGCATTTT.

This clone was counted once. V and J are TRBV19 and TRBJ1-1; unclear D gene. This CDR3 is built from 14 residues. Between the trimmed V and J ends, which lost 3 bases and 0 bases, there was a span of 8 bases. The germline V gene encodes CDR1 LNHDA and CDR2 SQIVND (reference sequence). CDR3 sequence: CASSITGVNTEAFF. The CDR3 DNA is TGTGCCAGTAGTATCACCGGGGTGAACACTGAAGCTTTCTTT.

Written as DNA, the CDR3 is TGTGCCAGCAGTTCGGGACAACATATTCGGAACACTGAAGCTTTCTTT. Its translation is CASSSGQHIRNTEAFF. The rearrangement uses TRBV28 and TRBJ1-1, with TRBD1 as a possible D gene (6 bases). CDR1 and CDR2 (germline): MDHEN, SYDVKM. V was cut by 4 bases and J by 1 base, with 16 bases left in between. There are 16 residues in the CDR3.

The chain joins TRBV7-7 to TRBJ2-5; the match to TRBD2 covers 13 bases. Germline CDR1 is SSHAT and CDR2 is FNYEAQ (reference sequence). CDR3 length equals 15 residues. Trimming cost V 5 bases and J 5 bases; bases outside gene matches: 5. In DNA form, the CDR3 reads TGTGCCAGCAGCGGAGAACTAGCGGGAGGGGAGACCCAGTACTTC. It codes for CASSGELAGGETQYF.